This TCR beta chain is from a study of CD8 T cell repertoires and HIV-1 epitope variants. Some clones are missing from TCRdb's copy, which holds only in-frame ones; the method was immunoSEQ multiplex PCR. The profile shows some 100,000 clones, just under 75% of them singletons. The CDR3 consists of 13 residues. CDR1 and CDR2 (germline): SEHNR, FQNEAQ (reference sequence). Between the trimmed V and J ends, which lost 5 bases and 2 bases, there was a span of 8 bases. The material sequenced was uncultured baseline CD8+ T cells from peripheral blood mononuclear cells (PBMCs). This TCR was recovered from a male donor with HIV. The gene calls are TRBV7-9 and TRBJ2-3, with D maybe TRBD1 (5 bases). Written as DNA, the CDR3 is TGTGCCAGCAGCCAGGACAACACAGATACGCAGTATTTT. Its protein is CASSQDNTDTQYF.